These 13 T cell receptor beta chains were all obtained from the same sample, sequenced in a study of blood T cell repertoires in COVID-19. Sequencing was performed with immunoSEQ multiplex PCR; in TCRdb, only in-frame clones are kept and a portion is missing. This sample has around 190,000 clones, with about nine tenths found just once. Material for sequencing was PBMCs or T cells enriched from blood (not recorded which). These receptors all stem from a man aged 18-30 years with acute COVID-19.

The chain recombines TRBV7-2 with TRBJ2-4; 14 bases fit TRBD2. J lost 0 bases, V lost 5 bases, and 9 bases had no gene match. This CDR3 region has 19 residues. Per germline, CDR1 SGHTA and CDR2 FQGNSA. DNA for the CDR3: TGTGCCAGCAGCGGACTAGCGGGAGGTGTTAAGAGAGCCAAAAACATTCAGTACTTC. Protein: CASSGLAGGVKRAKNIQYF.

The chain is built from TRBV27 and TRBJ2-1; D is unresolved. This CDR3 spans 12 amino acids. In germline, CDR1 is MNHEY, CDR2 SMNVEV (reference sequence). V was pared by 3 bases and J by 5 bases, with 5 bases between. CDR3 region: CASSFLDNEQFF. CDR3 DNA sequence: TGTGCCAGCAGTTTCCTAGACAATGAGCAGTTCTTC.

This clone was seen just once. This chain links TRBV27 with TRBJ1-1; 11 positions agree with TRBD1. This CDR3 spans 16 amino acids. V shed 6 bases, J shed 2 bases, and the junction held 8 bases outside the gene matches. Germline-derived CDR1 and CDR2 are MNHEY and SMNVEV (reference sequence). CDR3 coding DNA: TGTGCCAGCAGAAAATTGGGACAGGGGGACAACACTGAAGCTTTCTTT. Amino acids: CASRKLGQGDNTEAFF.

This rearrangement joins TRBV2 to TRBJ2-7, with 8 bases matching TRBD2. Trimming cost V 6 bases and J 3 bases; bases outside gene matches: 1. CDR1 and CDR2 (germline): SNHLY, FYNNEI. CDR3 length: 12 amino acids. CDR3 DNA sequence: TGTGCCAGCAGGGGGACTAGCTACGAGCAGTACTTC. Translating it yields CASRGTSYEQYF.

This chain links TRBV28 with TRBJ2-7, with D tentatively TRBD1 (5 bases). From germline, CDR1 is MDHEN and CDR2 SYDVKM. Trimming removed 10 bases from V and 1 base from J, with 11 bases in between. The CDR3 runs 12 residues. CDR3 amino acids: CATSDTSYEQYF. In DNA form, the CDR3 reads TGTGCCACCTCGGACACATCCTACGAGCAGTACTTC.

This chain connects TRBV9 to TRBJ1-1; 9 nucleotides match TRBD1. The length of the CDR3 is 13 residues. Trimming took 4 bases from V and 10 from J; bases not matched to a gene: 8. CDR1 is SGDLS and CDR2 is YYNGEE in the germline V gene. The chain's CDR3 is CASSPGQGVGAFF. The CDR3 DNA reads TGTGCCAGCAGCCCGGGACAGGGAGTAGGAGCTTTCTTT.

A few counts support this clone. The chain is built from TRBV6-4 and TRBJ2-3, with D maybe TRBD2 (6 bases). The germline V gene encodes CDR1 MRHNA and CDR2 SNTAGT. CDR3 length: 13 amino acids. CDR3 protein: CATGETSTDTQYF. CDR3 DNA: TGTGCGACGGGGGAAACTAGCACAGATACGCAGTATTTT.

The chain carries TRBV19 and TRBJ1-1; 9 positions match TRBD1. The CDR3 extends over 17 amino acids. CDR1 and CDR2 from the germline V gene are LNHDA and SQIVND (reference sequence). The ends lost 3 bases at V and 2 bases at J; junction bases unmatched: 10. CDR3 bases: TGTGCCAGTAGTATGATGCCCCGGGACAGGGTAAACACTGAAGCTTTCTTT. Its translation is CASSMMPRDRVNTEAFF.

The chain couples TRBV5-1 to TRBJ2-5, with 7 bases matching TRBD1. After removal of 4 bases from V and 2 bases from J, the junction contained 8 bases not matched to a gene. CDR1 and CDR2 from the germline V gene are SGHRS and YFSETQ. CDR3 length equals 15 residues. The chain's CDR3 is CASSEGGAGQETQYF. The CDR3 DNA is TGCGCCAGCAGCGAAGGGGGCGCCGGACAAGAGACCCAGTACTTC.

The V call is TRBV28, the J call TRBJ1-5; the D is unclear. V shed 1 base and J shed 6 bases, with 10 bases lying between them. This CDR3 has 14 amino acids. Germline V gives CDR1 MDHEN, CDR2 SYDVKM. In DNA, the CDR3 is TGTGCCAGCAGTTTATCCCGAGGGCTTCAGCCCCAGCATTTT. This codes for CASSLSRGLQPQHF. The full variable domain, with the rest looked up from reference TRBV28 and TRBJ1-5, is DVKVTQSSRYLVKRTGEKVFLECVQDMDHENMFWYRQDPGLGLRLIYFSYDVKMKEKGDIPEGYSVSREKKERFSLILESASTNQTSMYLCASSLSRGLQPQHFGDGTRLSIL.

This sequence joins TRBV2 and TRBJ2-5, with 8 bases aligning to TRBD2. V lost 5 bases to trimming and J lost 4 bases; unmatched junction nucleotides: 6. The germline gives CDR1 SNHLY, CDR2 FYNNEI. The CDR3 has 14 residues. The CDR3 nucleotides read TGTGCCAGCAGTCGGACTAGCATCCGAGAGACCCAGTACTTC. Its protein product is CASSRTSIRETQYF.

The chain is built from TRBV24-1 and TRBJ2-2; possible D gene TRBD2, 6 bases. The V gene lost 4 bases and the J gene lost 4 bases, with 18 bases spanning the gap. The germline V gene encodes CDR1 KGHDR and CDR2 SFDVKD. The CDR3 length is 17 residues. The CDR3 spells CATSEGWGTTSTGELFF. DNA for the CDR3: TGTGCCACCAGTGAGGGGTGGGGAACGACTAGCACCGGGGAGCTGTTTTTT.

The chain employs TRBV7-3 and TRBJ2-1; 12 bases map to TRBD2. Germline values: CDR1 SGHTA, CDR2 FQGTGA. The J segment lost 7 bases and the V segment lost 2 bases, leaving 3 bases of the junction unmatched. The CDR3 totals 15 residues. CDR3 sequence reads: CASSLATSGRNEQFF. CDR3 sequence (DNA): TGTGCCAGCAGCTTAGCAACTAGCGGGAGGAATGAGCAGTTCTTC.